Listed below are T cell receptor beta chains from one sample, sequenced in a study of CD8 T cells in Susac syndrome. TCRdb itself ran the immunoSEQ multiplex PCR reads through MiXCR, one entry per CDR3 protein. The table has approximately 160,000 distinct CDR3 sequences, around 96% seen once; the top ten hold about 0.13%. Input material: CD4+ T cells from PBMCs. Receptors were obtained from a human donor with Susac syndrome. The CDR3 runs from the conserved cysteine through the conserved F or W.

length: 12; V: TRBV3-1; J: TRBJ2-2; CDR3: CASSQYTGELFF
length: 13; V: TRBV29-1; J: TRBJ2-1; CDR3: CSHLRGSYNEQFF
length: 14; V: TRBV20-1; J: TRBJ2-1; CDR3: CSAPMLGGYNEQFF
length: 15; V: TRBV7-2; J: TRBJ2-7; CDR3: CASSLGTRASYEQYF
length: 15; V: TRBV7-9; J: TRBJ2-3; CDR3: CASSFGDSLIDTQYF
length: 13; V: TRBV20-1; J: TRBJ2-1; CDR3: CSARTSGRNEQFF
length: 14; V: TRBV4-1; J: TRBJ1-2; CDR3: CASSQVGGRYGYTF
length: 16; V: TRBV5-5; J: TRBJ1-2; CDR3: CASSYTQRGIRYGYTF
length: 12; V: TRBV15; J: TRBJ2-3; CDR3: CATSISTDTQYF
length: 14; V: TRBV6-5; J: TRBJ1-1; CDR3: CASSRQEPEPEAFF
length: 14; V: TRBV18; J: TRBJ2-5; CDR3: CASSPQTDQETQYF
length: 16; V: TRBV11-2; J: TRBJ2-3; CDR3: CASSRGGGSGTDTQYF
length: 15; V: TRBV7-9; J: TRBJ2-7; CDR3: CASSLVPSGSYEQYF
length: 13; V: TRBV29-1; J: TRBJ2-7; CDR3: CSVCEGGTYEQYF
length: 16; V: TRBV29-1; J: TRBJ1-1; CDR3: CSAGDPQGAQDTEAFF
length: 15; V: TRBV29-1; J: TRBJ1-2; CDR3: CSVENRGPLFYGYTF
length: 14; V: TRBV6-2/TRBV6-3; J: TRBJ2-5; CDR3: CASRKTEYQETQYF
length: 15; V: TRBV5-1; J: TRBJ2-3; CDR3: CASSTSQGWGDTQYF
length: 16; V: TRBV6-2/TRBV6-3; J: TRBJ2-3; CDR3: CASRPLGQGSTDTQYF
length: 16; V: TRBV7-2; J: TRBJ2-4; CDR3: CASSSPGDLAKNIQYF
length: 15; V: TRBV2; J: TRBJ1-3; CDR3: CASSVDLQVRNTIYF
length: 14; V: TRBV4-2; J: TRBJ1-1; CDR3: CASRPRGPGTEAFF
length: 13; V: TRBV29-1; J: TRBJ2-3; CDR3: CSVLTSGADTQYF
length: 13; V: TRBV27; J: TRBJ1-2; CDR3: CASSFAGLYGYTF
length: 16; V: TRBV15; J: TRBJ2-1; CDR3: CATSRAVGLAGNEQFF
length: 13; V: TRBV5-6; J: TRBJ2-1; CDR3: CASSAGDYNEQFF
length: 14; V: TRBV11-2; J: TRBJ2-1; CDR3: CASRSGSSYNEQFF
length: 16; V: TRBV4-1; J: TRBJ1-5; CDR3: CASSQDERQPNQPQHF
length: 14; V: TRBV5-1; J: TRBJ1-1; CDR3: CASSGGAVNTEAFF
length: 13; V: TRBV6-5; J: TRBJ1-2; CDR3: CAITGVANYGYTF
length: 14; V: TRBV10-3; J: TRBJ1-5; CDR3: CAISESIGGQPQHF
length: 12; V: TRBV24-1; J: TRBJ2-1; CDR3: CATRSFYNEQFF
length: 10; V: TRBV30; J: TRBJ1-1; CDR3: CAWSDQQAFF
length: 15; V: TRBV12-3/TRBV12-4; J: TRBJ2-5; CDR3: CASSFEGTSAETQYF
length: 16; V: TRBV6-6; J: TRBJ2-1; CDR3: CASSPKTVSSYNEQFF
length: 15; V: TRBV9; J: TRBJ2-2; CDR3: CASSVVPGSTGELFF
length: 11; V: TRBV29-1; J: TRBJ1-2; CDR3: CSVGTGGGYTF
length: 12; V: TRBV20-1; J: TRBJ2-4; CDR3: CSARGVVNIQYF
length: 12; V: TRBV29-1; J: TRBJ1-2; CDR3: CSVEASLWGYTF
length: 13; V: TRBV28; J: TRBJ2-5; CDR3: CASREWGQETQYF
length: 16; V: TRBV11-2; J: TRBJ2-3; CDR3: CASSLGLAGRSDTQYF
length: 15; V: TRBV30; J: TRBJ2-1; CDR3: CAWSRTSGFYNEQFF
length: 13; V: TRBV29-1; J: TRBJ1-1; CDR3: CSVGRDGGAEAFF
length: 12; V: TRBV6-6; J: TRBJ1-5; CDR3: CASRPRDQPQHF
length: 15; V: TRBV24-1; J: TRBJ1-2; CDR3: CATSDVPGHPYGYTF
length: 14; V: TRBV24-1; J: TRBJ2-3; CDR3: CATSDRVVLDTQYF
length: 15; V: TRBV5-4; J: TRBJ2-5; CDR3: CASTDRTSGQETQYF
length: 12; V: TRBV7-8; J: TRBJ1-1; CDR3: CASSPQNTEAFF
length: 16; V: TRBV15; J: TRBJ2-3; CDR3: CATSRDRGIGTDTQYF
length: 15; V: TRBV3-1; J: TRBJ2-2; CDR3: CASSPGLALTGELFF